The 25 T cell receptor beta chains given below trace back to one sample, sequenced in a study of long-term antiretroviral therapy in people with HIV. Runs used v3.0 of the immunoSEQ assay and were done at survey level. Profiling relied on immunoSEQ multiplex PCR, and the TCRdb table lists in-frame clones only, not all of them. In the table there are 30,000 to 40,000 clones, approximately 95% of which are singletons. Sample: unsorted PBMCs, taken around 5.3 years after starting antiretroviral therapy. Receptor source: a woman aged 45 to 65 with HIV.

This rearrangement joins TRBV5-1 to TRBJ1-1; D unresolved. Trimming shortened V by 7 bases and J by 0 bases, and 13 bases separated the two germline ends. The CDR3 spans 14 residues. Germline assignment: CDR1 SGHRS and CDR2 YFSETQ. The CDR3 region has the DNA TGCGCCAGCGGGGAGGGAACTCTGAACACTGAAGCTTTCTTT. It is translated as CASGEGTLNTEAFF. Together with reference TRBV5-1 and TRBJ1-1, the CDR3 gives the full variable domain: KAGVTQTPRYLIKTRGQQVTLSCSPISGHRSVSWYQQTPGQGLQFLFEYFSETQRNKGNFPGRFSGRQFSNSRSEMNVSTLELGDSALYLCASGEGTLNTEAFFGQGTRLTVV.

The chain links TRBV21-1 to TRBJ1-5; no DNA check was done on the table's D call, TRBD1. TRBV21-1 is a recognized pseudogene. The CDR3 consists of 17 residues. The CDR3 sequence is CASSNGRDRARRQPQHF. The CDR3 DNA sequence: TGTGCCAGCAGCAATGGGAGGGACAGGGCTCGTCGGCAGCCCCAGCATTTT.

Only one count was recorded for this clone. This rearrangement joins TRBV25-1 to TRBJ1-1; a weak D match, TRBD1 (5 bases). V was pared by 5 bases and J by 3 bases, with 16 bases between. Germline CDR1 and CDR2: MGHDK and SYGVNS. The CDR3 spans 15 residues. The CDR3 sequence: CASSRLGASDTEAFF. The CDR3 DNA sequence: TGTGCCAGCAGTCGCCTTGGGGCTAGTGACACTGAAGCTTTCTTT.

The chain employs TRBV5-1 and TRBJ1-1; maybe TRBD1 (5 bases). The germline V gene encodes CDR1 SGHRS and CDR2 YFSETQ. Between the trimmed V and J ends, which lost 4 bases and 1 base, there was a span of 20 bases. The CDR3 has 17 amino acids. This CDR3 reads CASSSGGNGRPNTEAFF. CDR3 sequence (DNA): TGCGCCAGCAGCAGCGGGGGGAATGGGCGTCCGAACACTGAAGCTTTCTTT.

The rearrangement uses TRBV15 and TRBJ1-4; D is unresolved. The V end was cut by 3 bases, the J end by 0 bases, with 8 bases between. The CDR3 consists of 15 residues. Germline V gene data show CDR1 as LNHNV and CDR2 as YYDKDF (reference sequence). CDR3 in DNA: TGTGCCACCAGCAGGGATGATGCAACTAATGAAAAACTGTTTTTT. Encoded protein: CATSRDDATNEKLFF.

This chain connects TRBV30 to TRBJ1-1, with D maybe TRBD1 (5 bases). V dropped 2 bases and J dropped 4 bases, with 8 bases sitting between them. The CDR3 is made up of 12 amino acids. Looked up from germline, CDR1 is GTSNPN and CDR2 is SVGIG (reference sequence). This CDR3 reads CAWSRGGTEAFF. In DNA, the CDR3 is TGTGCCTGGAGTAGGGGAGGCACTGAAGCTTTCTTT.

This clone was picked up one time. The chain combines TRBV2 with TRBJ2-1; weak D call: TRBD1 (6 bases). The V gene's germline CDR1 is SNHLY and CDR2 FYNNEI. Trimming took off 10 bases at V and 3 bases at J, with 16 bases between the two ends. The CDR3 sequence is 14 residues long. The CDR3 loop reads CATRDRTYYNEQFF. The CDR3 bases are TGTGCCACCCGAGACAGGACCTACTACAATGAGCAGTTCTTC.

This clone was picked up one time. The CDR3 sequence: CASGAGANEKLFF. As DNA, the CDR3 is TGTGCCAGCGGGGCGGGGGCTAATGAAAAACTGTTTTTT. The genes are TRBV7-2 and TRBJ1-4, with D tentatively TRBD1 (5 bases). The CDR3 has 13 residues. The V and J ends lost 8 bases and 3 bases respectively, with 10 bases between them. CDR1 is SGHTA and CDR2 is FQGNSA in the germline V gene.

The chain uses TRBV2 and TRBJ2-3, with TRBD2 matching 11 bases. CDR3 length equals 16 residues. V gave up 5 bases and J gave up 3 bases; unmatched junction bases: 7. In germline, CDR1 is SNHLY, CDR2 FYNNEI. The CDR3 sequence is CASSPGLAGRTDTQYF. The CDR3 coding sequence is TGTGCCAGCAGTCCCGGACTAGCGGGTCGGACAGATACGCAGTATTTT.

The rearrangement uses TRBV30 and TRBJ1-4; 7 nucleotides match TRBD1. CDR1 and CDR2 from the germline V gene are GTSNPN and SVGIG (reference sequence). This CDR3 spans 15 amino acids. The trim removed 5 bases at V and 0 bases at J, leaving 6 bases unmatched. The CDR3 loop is CAWGRGRSTNEKLFF. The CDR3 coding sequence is TGTGCCTGGGGCAGGGGGAGGTCAACTAATGAAAAACTGTTTTTT.

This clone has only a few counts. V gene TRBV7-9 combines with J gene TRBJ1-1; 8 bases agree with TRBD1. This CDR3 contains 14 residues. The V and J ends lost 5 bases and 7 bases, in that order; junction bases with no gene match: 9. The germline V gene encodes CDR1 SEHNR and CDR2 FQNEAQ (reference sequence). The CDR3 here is CASSRGQVDGEAFF. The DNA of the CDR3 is TGTGCCAGCAGCCGGGGACAGGTAGACGGTGAAGCTTTCTTT.

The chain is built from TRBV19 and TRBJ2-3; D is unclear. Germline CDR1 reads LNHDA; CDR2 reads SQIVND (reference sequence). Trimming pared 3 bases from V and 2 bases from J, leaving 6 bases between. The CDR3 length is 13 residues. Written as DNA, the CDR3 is TGTGCCAGTAGTATCATTAACACAGATACGCAGTATTTT. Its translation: CASSIINTDTQYF.

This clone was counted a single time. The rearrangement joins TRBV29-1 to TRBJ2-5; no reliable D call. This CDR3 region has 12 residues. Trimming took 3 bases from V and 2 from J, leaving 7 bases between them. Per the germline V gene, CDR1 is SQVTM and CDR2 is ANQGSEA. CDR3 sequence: CSVEIRQETQYF. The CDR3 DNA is TGCAGCGTTGAGATCCGGCAAGAGACCCAGTACTTC.

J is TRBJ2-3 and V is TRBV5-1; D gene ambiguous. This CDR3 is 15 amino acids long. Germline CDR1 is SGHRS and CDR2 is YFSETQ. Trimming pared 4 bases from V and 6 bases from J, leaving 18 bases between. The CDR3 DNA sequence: TGCGCCAGCAGCCCCGGTTCCCTAAAAATGGATACGCAGTATTTT. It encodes CASSPGSLKMDTQYF. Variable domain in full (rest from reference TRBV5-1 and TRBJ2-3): KAGVTQTPRYLIKTRGQQVTLSCSPISGHRSVSWYQQTPGQGLQFLFEYFSETQRNKGNFPGRFSGRQFSNSRSEMNVSTLELGDSALYLCASSPGSLKMDTQYFGPGTRLTVL.

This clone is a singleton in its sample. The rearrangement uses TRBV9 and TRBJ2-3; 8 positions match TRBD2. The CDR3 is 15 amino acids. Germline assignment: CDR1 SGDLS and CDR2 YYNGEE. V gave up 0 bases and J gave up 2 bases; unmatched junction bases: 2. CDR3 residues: CASSVGSGATDTQYF. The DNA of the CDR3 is TGTGCCAGCAGCGTAGGTAGCGGGGCCACAGATACGCAGTATTTT.

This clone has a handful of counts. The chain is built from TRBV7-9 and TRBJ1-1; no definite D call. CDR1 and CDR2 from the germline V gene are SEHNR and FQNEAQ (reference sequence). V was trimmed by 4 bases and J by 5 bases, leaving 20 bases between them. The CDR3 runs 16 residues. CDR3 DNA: TGTGCCAGCAGCTATCTTAGCGGCAGCTTTGGGACTGAAGCTTTCTTT. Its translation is CASSYLSGSFGTEAFF. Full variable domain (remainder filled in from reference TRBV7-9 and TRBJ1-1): DTGVSQNPRHKITKRGQNVTFRCDPISEHNRLYWYRQTLGQGPEFLTYFQNEAQLEKSRLLSDRFSAERPKGSFSTLEIQRTEQGDSAMYLCASSYLSGSFGTEAFFGQGTRLTVV.

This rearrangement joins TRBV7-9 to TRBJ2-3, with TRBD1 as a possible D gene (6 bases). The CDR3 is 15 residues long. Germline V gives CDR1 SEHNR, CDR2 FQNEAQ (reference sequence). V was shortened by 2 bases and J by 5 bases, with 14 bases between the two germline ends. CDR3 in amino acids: CASSLTRGLEDTQYF. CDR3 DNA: TGTGCCAGCAGCTTAACTAGGGGGTTGGAAGATACGCAGTATTTT.

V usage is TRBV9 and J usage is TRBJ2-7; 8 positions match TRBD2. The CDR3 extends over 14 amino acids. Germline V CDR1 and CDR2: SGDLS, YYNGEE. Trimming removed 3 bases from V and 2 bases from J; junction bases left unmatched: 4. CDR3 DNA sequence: TGTGCCAGCAGCGAGTTAGCGGGAACCTACGAGCAGTACTTC. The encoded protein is CASSELAGTYEQYF.

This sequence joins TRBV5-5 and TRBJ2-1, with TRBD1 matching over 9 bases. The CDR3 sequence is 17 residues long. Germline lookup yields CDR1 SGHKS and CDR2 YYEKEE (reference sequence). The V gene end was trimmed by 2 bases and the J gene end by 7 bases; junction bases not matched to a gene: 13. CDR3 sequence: CASSLGRNRGRENEQFF. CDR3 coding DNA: TGTGCCAGCAGCTTAGGTCGGAACAGGGGGCGGGAAAATGAGCAGTTCTTC.

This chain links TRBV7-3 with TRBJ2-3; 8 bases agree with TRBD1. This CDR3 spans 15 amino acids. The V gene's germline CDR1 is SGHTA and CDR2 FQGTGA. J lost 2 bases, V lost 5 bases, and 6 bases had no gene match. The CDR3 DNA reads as TGTGCCAGCAGCAGAACAGGGGGGACCACAGATACGCAGTATTTT. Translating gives CASSRTGGTTDTQYF.

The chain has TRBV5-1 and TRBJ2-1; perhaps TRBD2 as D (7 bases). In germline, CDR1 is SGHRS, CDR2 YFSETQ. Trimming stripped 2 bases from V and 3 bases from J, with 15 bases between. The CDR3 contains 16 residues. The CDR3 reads CASSFSAGADYNEQFF. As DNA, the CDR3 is TGCGCCAGCAGCTTTTCTGCGGGGGCCGACTACAATGAGCAGTTCTTC.

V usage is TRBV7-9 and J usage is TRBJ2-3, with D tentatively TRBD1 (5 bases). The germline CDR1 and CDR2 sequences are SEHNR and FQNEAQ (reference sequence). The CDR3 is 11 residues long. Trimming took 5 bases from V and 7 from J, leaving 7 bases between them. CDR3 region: CASSGAYTQYF. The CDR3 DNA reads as TGTGCCAGCAGCGGGGCATATACGCAGTATTTT.

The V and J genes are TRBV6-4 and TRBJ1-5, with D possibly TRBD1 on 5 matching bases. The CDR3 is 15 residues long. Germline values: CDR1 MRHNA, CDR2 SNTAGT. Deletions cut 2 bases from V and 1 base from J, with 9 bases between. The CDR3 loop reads CASSDGGLSNQPQHF. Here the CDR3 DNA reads TGTGCCAGCAGTGACGGGGGTTTAAGCAATCAGCCCCAGCATTTT.

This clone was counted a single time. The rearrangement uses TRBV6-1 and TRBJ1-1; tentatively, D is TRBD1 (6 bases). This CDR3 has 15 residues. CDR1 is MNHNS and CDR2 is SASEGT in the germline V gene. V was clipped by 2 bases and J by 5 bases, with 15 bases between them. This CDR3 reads CASSETPHRVTEAFF. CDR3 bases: TGTGCCAGCAGTGAAACCCCCCACAGGGTTACTGAAGCTTTCTTT.

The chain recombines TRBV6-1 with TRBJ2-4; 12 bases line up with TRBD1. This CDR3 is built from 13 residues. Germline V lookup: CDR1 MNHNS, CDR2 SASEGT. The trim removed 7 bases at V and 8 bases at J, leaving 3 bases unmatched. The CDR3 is CASTGTGGDIQYF. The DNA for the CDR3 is TGTGCCAGCACCGGGACAGGGGGCGACATTCAGTACTTC.